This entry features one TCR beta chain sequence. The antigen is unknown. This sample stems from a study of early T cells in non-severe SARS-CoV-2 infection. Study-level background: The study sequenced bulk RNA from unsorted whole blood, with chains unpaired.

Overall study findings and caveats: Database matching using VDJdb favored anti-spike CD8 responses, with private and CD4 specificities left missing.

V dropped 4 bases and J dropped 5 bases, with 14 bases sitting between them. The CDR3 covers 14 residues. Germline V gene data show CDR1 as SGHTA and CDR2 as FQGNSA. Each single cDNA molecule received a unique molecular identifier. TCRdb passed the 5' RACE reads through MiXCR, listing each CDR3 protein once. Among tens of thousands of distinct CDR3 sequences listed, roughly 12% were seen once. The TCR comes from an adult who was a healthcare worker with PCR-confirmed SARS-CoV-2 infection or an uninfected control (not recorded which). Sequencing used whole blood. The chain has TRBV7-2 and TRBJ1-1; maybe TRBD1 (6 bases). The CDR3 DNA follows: TGTGCCAGCAGCTCCGGGACACCGAGTACTGAAGCTTTCTTT. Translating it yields CASSSGTPSTEAFF.